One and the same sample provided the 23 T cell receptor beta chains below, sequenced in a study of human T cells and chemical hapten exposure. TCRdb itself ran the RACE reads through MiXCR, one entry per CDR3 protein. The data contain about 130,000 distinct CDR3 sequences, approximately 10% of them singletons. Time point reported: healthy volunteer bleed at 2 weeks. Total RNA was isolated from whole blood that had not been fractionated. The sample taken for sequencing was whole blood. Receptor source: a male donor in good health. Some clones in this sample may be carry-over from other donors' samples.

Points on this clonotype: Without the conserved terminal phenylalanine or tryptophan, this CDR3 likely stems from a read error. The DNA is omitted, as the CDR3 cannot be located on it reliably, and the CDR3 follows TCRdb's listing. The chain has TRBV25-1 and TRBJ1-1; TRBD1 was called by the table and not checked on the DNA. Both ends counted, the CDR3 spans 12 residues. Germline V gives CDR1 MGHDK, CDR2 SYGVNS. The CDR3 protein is CASSEFTAPGEL.

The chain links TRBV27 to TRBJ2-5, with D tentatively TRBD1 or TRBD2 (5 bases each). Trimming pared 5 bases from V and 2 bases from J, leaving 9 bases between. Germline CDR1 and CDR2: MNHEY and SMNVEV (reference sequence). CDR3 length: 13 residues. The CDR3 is CASSTGGQETQYF. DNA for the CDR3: TGTGCCAGCAGTACTGGGGGACAAGAGACCCAGTACTTC.

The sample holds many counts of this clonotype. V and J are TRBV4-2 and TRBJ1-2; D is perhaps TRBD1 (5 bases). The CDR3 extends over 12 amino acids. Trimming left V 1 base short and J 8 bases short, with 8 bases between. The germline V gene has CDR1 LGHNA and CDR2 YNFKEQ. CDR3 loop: CASSQVRDGYTF. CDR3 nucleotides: TGTGCCAGCAGCCAAGTTAGGGACGGCTACACCTTC.

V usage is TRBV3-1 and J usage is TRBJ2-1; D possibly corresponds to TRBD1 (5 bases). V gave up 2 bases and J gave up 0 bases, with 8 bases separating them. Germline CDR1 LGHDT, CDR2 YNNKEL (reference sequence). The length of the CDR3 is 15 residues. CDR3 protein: CASSQQGSSYNEQFF. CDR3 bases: TGTGCCAGCAGCCAACAGGGTAGCTCCTACAATGAGCAGTTCTTC.

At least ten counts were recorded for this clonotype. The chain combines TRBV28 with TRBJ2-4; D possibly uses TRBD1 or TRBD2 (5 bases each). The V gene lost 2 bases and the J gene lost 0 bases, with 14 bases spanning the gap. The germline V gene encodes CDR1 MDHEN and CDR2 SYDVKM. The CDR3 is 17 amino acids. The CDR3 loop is CASSLPPGRLAKNIQYF. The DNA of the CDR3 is TGTGCCAGCAGTTTACCCCCGGGGCGGCTAGCCAAAAACATTCAGTACTTC. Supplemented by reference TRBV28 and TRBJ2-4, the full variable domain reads DVKVTQSSRYLVKRTGEKVFLECVQDMDHENMFWYRQDPGLGLRLIYFSYDVKMKEKGDIPEGYSVSREKKERFSLILESASTNQTSMYLCASSLPPGRLAKNIQYFGAGTRLSVL.

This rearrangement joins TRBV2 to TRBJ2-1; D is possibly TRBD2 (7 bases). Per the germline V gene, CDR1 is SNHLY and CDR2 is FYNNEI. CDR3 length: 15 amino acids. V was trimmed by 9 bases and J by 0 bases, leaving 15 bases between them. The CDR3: CASLGGASSYNEQFF. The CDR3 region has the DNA TGTGCCAGTCTGGGGGGGGCCAGCTCCTACAATGAGCAGTTCTTC.

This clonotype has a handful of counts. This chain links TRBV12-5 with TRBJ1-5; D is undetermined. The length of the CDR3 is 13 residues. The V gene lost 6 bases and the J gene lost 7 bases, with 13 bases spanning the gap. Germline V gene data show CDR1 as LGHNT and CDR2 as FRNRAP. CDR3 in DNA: TGTGCTAGTGGAGCTCCGGGCCACCAGCCCCAGCATTTT. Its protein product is CASGAPGHQPQHF.

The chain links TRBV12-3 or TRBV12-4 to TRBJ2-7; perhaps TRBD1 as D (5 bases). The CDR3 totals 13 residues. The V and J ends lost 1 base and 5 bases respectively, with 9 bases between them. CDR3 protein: CASSLEAGNEQYF. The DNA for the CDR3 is TGTGCCAGCAGTTTAGAGGCAGGGAACGAGCAGTACTTC.

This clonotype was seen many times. The CDR3 coding sequence is TGTGCCAGCAGTTACCCCGACAGGGGTCTGAACGAGCAGTACTTC. Its translation is CASSYPDRGLNEQYF. This chain uses TRBV6-2 or TRBV6-3 with TRBJ2-7; 8 bases agree with TRBD1. Germline values: CDR1 MNHEY, CDR2 SVGEGT. This CDR3 has 15 amino acids. Trimming cost V 2 bases and J 5 bases; bases outside gene matches: 8.

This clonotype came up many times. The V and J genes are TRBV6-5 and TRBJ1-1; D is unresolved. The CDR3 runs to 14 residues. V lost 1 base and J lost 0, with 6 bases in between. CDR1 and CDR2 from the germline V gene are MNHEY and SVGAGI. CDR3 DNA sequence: TGTGCCAGCAGTTACTATGCGGTGAACACTGAAGCTTTCTTT. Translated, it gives CASSYYAVNTEAFF.

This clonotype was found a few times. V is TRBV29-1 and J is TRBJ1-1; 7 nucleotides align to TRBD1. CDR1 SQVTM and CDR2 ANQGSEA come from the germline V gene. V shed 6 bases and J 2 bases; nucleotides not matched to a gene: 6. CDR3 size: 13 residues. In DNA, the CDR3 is TGCAGCGTGATTCGACAGGGCAACACTGAAGCTTTCTTT. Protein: CSVIRQGNTEAFF.

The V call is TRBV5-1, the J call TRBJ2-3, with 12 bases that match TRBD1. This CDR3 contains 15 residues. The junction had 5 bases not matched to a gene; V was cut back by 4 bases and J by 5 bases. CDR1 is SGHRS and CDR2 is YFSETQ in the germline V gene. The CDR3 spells CASSRGTGGLDTQYF. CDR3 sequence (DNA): TGCGCCAGCAGCCGAGGGACAGGGGGCCTAGATACGCAGTATTTT.

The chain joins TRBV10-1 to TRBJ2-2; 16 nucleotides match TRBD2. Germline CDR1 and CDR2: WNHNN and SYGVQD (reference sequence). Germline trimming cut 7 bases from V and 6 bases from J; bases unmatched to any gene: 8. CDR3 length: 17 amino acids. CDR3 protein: CASTPGLAGGPSGELFF. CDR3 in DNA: TGCGCCAGCACACCGGGACTAGCGGGAGGGCCCTCCGGGGAGCTGTTTTTT.

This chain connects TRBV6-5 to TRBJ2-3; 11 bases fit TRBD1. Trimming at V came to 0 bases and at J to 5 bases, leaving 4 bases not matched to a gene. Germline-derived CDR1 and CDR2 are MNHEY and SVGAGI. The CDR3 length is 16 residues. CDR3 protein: CASSYSDRGQEDTQYF. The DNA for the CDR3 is TGTGCCAGCAGTTACTCGGACAGGGGGCAAGAAGATACGCAGTATTTT.

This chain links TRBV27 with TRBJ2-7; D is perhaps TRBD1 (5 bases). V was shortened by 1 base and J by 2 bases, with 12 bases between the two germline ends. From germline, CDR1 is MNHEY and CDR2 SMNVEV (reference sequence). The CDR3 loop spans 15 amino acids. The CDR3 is CASSLLIQQAYEQYF. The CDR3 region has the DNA TGTGCCAGCAGTTTATTAATACAACAGGCCTACGAGCAGTACTTC.

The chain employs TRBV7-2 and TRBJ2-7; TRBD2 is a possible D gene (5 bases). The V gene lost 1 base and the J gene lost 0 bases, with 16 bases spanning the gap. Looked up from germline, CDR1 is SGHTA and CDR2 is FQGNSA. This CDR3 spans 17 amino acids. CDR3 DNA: TGTGCCAGCAGCTTAGGTTTACTTAGCGACTACTCCTACGAGCAGTACTTC. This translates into CASSLGLLSDYSYEQYF.

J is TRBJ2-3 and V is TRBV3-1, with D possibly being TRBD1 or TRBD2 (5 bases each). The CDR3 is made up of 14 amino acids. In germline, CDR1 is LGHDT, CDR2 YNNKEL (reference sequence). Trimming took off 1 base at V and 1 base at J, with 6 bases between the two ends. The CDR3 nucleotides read TGTGCCAGCAGCCAAGGAGGGGGCACAGATACGCAGTATTTT. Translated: CASSQGGGTDTQYF.

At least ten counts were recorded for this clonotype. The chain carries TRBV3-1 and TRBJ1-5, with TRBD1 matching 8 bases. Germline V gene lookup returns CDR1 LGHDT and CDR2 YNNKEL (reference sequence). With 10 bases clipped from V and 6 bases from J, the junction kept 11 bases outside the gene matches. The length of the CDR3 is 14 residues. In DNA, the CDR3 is TGTGCCACCTCACAGACAGGGGCAAGTCAGCCCCAGCATTTT. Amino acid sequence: CATSQTGASQPQHF.

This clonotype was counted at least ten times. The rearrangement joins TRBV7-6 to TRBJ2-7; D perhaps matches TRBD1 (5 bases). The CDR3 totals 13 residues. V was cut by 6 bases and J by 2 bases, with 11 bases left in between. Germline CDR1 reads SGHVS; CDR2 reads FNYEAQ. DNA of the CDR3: TGTGCCAGCAGTCTAGGGGAAACCTACGAGCAGTACTTC. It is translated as CASSLGETYEQYF.

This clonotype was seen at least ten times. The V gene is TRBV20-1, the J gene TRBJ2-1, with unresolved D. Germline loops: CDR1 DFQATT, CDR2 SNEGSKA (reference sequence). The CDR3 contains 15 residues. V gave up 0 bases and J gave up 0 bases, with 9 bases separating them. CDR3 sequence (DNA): TGCAGTGCTAGAGATCCACTGAGCTCCTACAATGAGCAGTTCTTC. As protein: CSARDPLSSYNEQFF.

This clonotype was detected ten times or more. CDR3 nucleotide sequence: TGTGCCAGCAGTTTCCGGGACAGGGGCTACGAGCAGTACTTC. Translated, it gives CASSFRDRGYEQYF. The chain links TRBV27 to TRBJ2-7; 10 bases fit TRBD1. The germline V gene has CDR1 MNHEY and CDR2 SMNVEV (reference sequence). V was clipped by 3 bases and J by 3 bases; unmatched bases: 2. This CDR3 spans 14 amino acids.

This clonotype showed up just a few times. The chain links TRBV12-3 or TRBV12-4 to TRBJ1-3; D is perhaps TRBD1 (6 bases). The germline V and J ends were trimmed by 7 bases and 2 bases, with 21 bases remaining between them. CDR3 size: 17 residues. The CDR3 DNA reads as TGTGCCAGCAACCCCAAAACAGGGACGAACCCTGGAAACACCATATATTTT. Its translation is CASNPKTGTNPGNTIYF.

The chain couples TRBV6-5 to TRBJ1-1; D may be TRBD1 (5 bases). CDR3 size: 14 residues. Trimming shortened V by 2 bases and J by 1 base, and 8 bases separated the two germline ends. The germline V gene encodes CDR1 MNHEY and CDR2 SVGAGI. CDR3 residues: CASSYGGGNTEAFF. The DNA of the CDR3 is TGTGCCAGCAGTTACGGGGGGGGGAACACTGAAGCTTTCTTT.